This entry lists 20 T cell receptor beta chains sequenced from one sample in a study of T cell responses to AZD1222 COVID-19 vaccine (dated by TCRdb to the early 2020s). The sample's time point label, in plain terms: about 28 days (+/-7) after the second vaccine dose. Receptors were amplified or captured by the immunoSEQ multiplex PCR assay. The source is immuneACCESS, and TCRdb retained only in-frame sequences with V and J called. Part of the clones is not carried over; for the studies checked, unresolved V genes explain less than half of this, and the remainder is unexplained. For this sample the table gives around 120,000 clones, of which about 85% were detected only once. The ten most abundant clones make up 2% to 2.5% of the sample. The sequences come from peripheral blood, collected 28 days after the second AZD1222 dose. The receptor source for this set is an adult who received the AZD1222 COVID-19 vaccine.

The chain uses TRBV6-6 and TRBJ2-7; possibly TRBD2 for D (5 bases). The CDR3 covers 13 residues. CDR1 is MNHNY and CDR2 is SVGAGI in the germline V gene (reference sequence). The germline V and J ends were trimmed by 6 bases and 4 bases, with 13 bases remaining between them. CDR3 protein: CASSRGPGYEQYF. In DNA, the CDR3 is TGTGCCAGCAGCCGCGGGCCTGGGTACGAGCAGTACTTC.

This sequence joins TRBV5-1 and TRBJ1-3; TRBD1 is a possible D gene (5 bases). CDR1 and CDR2 from the germline V gene are SGHRS and YFSETQ. The CDR3 runs 13 residues. Between the trimmed V and J ends, which lost 0 bases and 11 bases, there was a span of 12 bases. The CDR3 is CASSLAGGKAIYF. The DNA of the CDR3 is TGCGCCAGCAGCTTGGCCGGGGGGAAGGCCATATATTTT.

The chain recombines TRBV4-2 with TRBJ2-7; TRBD1 or TRBD2 may be the D gene (5 bases each). Trimming removed 4 bases from V and 0 bases from J, with 10 bases in between. CDR3 length: 14 residues. Germline assignment: CDR1 LGHNA and CDR2 YNFKEQ. The CDR3 nucleotides are TGTGCCAGCAGCCGAGGGACCAACTCCTACGAGCAGTACTTC. It is translated as CASSRGTNSYEQYF.

J is TRBJ2-1 and V is TRBV10-3; tentatively, D is TRBD2 (5 bases). The V end was cut by 4 bases, the J end by 9 bases, with 10 bases between. This CDR3 has 12 residues. CDR1 and CDR2 from the germline V gene are ENHRY and SYGVKD. CDR3 residues: CAISAEGVEQFF. In DNA, the CDR3 is TGTGCCATCAGTGCCGAGGGAGTTGAGCAGTTCTTC.

This chain connects TRBV9 to TRBJ2-2; no clear D gene. The V gene's germline CDR1 is SGDLS and CDR2 YYNGEE. V lost 4 bases to trimming and J lost 4 bases, with 5 bases between them. CDR3 length: 12 residues. This chain's CDR3 is CASSWGTGELFF. CDR3 DNA sequence: TGTGCCAGCAGCTGGGGCACCGGGGAGCTGTTTTTT.

The rearrangement uses TRBV6-5 and TRBJ1-5; D not resolved. Trimming took off 7 bases at V and 9 bases at J, with 19 bases between the two ends. This CDR3 comprises 14 residues. Germline CDR1 MNHEY, CDR2 SVGAGI. CDR3 sequence: CASIQGWSSGPQHF. The CDR3 region has the DNA TGTGCCAGCATACAAGGCTGGAGCTCAGGGCCCCAGCATTTT.

The rearrangement links TRBV7-9 to TRBJ1-2; no firm D call. Trimming stripped 0 bases from V and 8 bases from J, with 16 bases between. This CDR3 region has 15 residues. Germline V lookup: CDR1 SEHNR, CDR2 FQNEAQ (reference sequence). The CDR3 coding sequence is TGTGCCAGCAGCTTAGCGCTATACGCCCGAGGAGGCTACACCTTC. Protein sequence: CASSLALYARGGYTF.

This clone was recorded once. The V gene is TRBV20-1, the J gene TRBJ1-1; a possible D gene is TRBD1 (6 bases). V was cut by 3 bases and J by 2 bases, with 13 bases left in between. This CDR3 is 14 amino acids long. Germline V gene data show CDR1 as DFQATT and CDR2 as SNEGSKA (reference sequence). CDR3 DNA sequence: TGCAGTGCTAGTAGCCCGGACAGTAACACTGAAGCTTTCTTT. Protein sequence: CSASSPDSNTEAFF.

The chain links TRBV27 to TRBJ2-3; D gene unclear. Germline-derived CDR1 and CDR2 are MNHEY and SMNVEV (reference sequence). CDR3 length equals 16 residues. Trimming took off 4 bases at V and 1 base at J, with 15 bases between the two ends. The CDR3 coding sequence is TGTGCCAGCAGTTCCAGGACGGCAGAGGGCACAGATACGCAGTATTTT. The encoded protein is CASSSRTAEGTDTQYF.

The V call is TRBV7-6, the J call TRBJ1-2, with 7 bases identical to TRBD1. Germline trimming cut 5 bases from V and 3 bases from J; bases unmatched to any gene: 15. This CDR3 contains 17 residues. CDR1 is SGHVS, CDR2 FNYEAQ, per germline. CDR3 nucleotides: TGTGCCAGCAGCCGTGGGACAGTAGCTAAGGGTTACTATGGCTACACCTTC. It is translated as CASSRGTVAKGYYGYTF.

The V gene is TRBV7-9, the J gene TRBJ1-2, with 7 bases lining up with TRBD1. CDR3 length: 15 amino acids. V lost 2 bases to trimming and J lost 1 base; unmatched junction nucleotides: 4. Per germline, CDR1 SEHNR and CDR2 FQNEAQ (reference sequence). The CDR3, as DNA: TGTGCCAGCAGCTTAAGGGACAGTTATAACTATGGCTACACCTTC. Amino acid sequence: CASSLRDSYNYGYTF.

The CDR3 DNA follows: TGTGCCAGCAGCTTGTCTTTGGGACAGGGTTACCACGAGCAGTACTTC. It codes for CASSLSLGQGYHEQYF. The chain has TRBV5-6 and TRBJ2-7; 9 bases fit TRBD1. Trimming cost V 1 base and J 5 bases; bases outside gene matches: 10. Germline V gene data show CDR1 as SGHDT and CDR2 as YYEEEE. CDR3 size: 16 residues. The whole variable domain, remainder taken from reference TRBV5-6 and TRBJ2-7, is DAGVTQSPTHLIKTRGQQVTLRCSPKSGHDTVSWYQQALGQGPQFIFQYYEEEERQRGNFPDRFSGHQFPNYSSELNVNALLLGDSALYLCASSLSLGQGYHEQYFGPGTRLTVT.

This chain joins TRBV28 and TRBJ1-1; D might be TRBD1 (6 bases). The CDR3 spans 17 residues. Germline V gives CDR1 MDHEN, CDR2 SYDVKM. V lost 3 bases and J 5 bases, leaving 22 bases between the germline ends. The CDR3 coding sequence is TGTGCCAGCAGTTTCCCCTCGTCAGGGTCCCAGGGGACTGAAGCTTTCTTT. Translated: CASSFPSSGSQGTEAFF.

J is TRBJ1-5 and V is TRBV28, with D tentatively TRBD1 (6 bases). The CDR3 totals 18 residues. The V gene's germline CDR1 is MDHEN and CDR2 SYDVKM. The ends were cut back, 2 bases at V and 2 bases at J, with 19 bases in the middle. The CDR3 nucleotides are TGTGCCAGCAGTTTACTTACAGGGCTAAAGGCTGGCAATCAGCCCCAGCATTTT. Translating gives CASSLLTGLKAGNQPQHF.

The chain carries TRBV7-6 and TRBJ2-1; D is uncertain. The ends were cut back, 0 bases at V and 3 bases at J, with 9 bases in the middle. CDR1 is SGHVS, CDR2 FNYEAQ, per germline. The CDR3 loop spans 15 amino acids. CDR3 in amino acids: CASSLAPSSYNEQFF. The CDR3 coding sequence is TGTGCCAGCAGCTTAGCGCCCTCTAGCTACAATGAGCAGTTCTTC. Looking up the rest from reference TRBV7-6 and TRBJ2-1 gives the full variable domain: GAGVSQSPRYKVTKRGQDVALRCDPISGHVSLYWYRQALGQGPEFLTYFNYEAQQDKSGLPNDRFSAERPEGSISTLTIQRTEQRDSAMYRCASSLAPSSYNEQFFGPGTRLTVL.

The genes are TRBV28 and TRBJ1-2; D is unclear. Looked up from germline, CDR1 is MDHEN and CDR2 is SYDVKM. V was cut by 4 bases and J by 7 bases, with 10 bases left in between. The CDR3 extends over 12 amino acids. The CDR3 bases are TGTGCCAGCAGTTCCACAGTACGTGGCTACACCTTC. As protein: CASSSTVRGYTF.

The genes are TRBV11-3 and TRBJ2-1, with 14 nucleotides matching TRBD2. The V and J ends lost 6 bases and 9 bases, in that order; junction bases with no gene match: 7. There are 15 residues in the CDR3. Germline V lookup: CDR1 SGHNT, CDR2 YENEEA. CDR3 loop: CASSTTSGRASEQFF. CDR3 bases: TGTGCCAGCAGTACGACTAGCGGGAGGGCCAGTGAGCAGTTCTTC.

The chain combines TRBV3-1 (or the pseudogene TRBV3-2) with TRBJ1-1; D is uncertain. Trimming shortened V by 1 base and J by 10 bases, and 13 bases separated the two germline ends. CDR3 length: 13 amino acids. Germline lookup yields CDR1 LGHDT and CDR2 YNNKEL (reference sequence). CDR3 in DNA: TGTGCCAGCAGCCAAGGTTTTGCGGAAGGAGCTTTCTTT. The encoded protein is CASSQGFAEGAFF.

The chain carries TRBV24-1 and TRBJ2-1, with D possibly TRBD1 on 5 matching bases. V was shortened by 2 bases and J by 8 bases, with 15 bases between the two germline ends. Looked up from germline, CDR1 is KGHDR and CDR2 is SFDVKD. The CDR3 contains 15 residues. The CDR3 bases are TGTGCCACCAGTGATTCCAAGCAGGGTAGCTATGAGCAGTTCTTC. It is translated as CATSDSKQGSYEQFF.

The J gene is TRBJ2-1, the V gene TRBV6-1, with no clear D. V was cut by 0 bases and J by 0 bases, with 6 bases left in between. Germline CDR1 is MNHNS and CDR2 is SASEGT. CDR3 length: 15 amino acids. The CDR3 spells CASSEAGYSYNEQFF. The CDR3 DNA sequence: TGTGCCAGCAGTGAAGCAGGTTACTCCTACAATGAGCAGTTCTTC.